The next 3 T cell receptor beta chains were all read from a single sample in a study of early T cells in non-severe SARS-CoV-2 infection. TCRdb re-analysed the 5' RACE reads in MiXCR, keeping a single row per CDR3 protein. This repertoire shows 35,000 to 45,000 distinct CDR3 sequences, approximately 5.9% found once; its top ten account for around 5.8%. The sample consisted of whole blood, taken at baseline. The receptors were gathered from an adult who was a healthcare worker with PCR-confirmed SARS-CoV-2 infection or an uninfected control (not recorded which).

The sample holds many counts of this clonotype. The CDR3 DNA reads as TGTGCCAGCAGTGAAGCGCTTCTGGGTCAGTTCGGGTTCTTC. The encoded protein is CASSEALLGQFGFF. V gene TRBV6-1 combines with J gene TRBJ2-1; D ambiguous. The V and J ends lost 0 bases and 15 bases respectively, with 18 bases between them. CDR1 and CDR2 from the germline V gene are MNHNS and SASEGT. The CDR3 totals 14 residues.

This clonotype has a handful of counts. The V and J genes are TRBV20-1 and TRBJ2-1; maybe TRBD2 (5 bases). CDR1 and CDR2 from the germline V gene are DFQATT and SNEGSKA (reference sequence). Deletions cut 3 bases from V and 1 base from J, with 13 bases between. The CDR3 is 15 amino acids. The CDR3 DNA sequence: TGCAGTGCTAGGTCTCTAGCTGGGTCCTACAATGAGCAGTTCTTC. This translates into CSARSLAGSYNEQFF.

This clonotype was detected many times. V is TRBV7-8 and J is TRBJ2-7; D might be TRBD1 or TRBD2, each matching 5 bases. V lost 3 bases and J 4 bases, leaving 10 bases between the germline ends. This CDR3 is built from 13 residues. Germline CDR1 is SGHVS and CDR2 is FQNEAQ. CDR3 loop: CASSLGTRYEQYF. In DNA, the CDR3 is TGTGCCAGCAGCTTGGGGACGAGGTACGAGCAGTACTTC.